This T cell receptor (beta chain) was obtained from a study of blood T cell repertoires in COVID-19. At the level of the study: Spain, Italy and the United States supplied samples that represented acute and convalescent COVID-19. T cells, B-cell-depleted T cells, or PBMCs supplied cDNA or gDNA.

This clone appeared once. This CDR3 has 17 amino acids. Trimming pared 0 bases from V and 5 bases from J, leaving 15 bases between. Germline V CDR1 and CDR2: SGDLS, YYNGEE. In the original processing: From reference gene primer amplification, estimates of nucleated cell counts were derived. Sequenced by immunoSEQ multiplex PCR; TCRdb stores in-frame clones only, minus some. D and trimming were read from the DNA, whereas the V and J calls and clone size are those reported in that table. The repertoire has about 26,000 clones, 85% to 90% of them found once; the top ten carry around 10%. The genes are TRBV9 and TRBJ1-6, with D perhaps TRBD1 (5 bases). Material: peripheral blood. This TCR was sampled from a man in his 70s with acute or convalescent COVID-19. The CDR3 bases are TGTGCCAGCAGCGTAGGGGGCCTTGGCTATAATAATTCACCCCTCCACTTT. It is translated as CASSVGGLGYNNSPLHF.